A selection of T cell receptor beta chains follows, all from one sample in a study of CDR3 diversity in severe acne. Each CDR3 protein gets one entry after TCRdb re-called the PCR reads with MiXCR. This repertoire shows almost 85,000 distinct CDR3 sequences, 45% to 65% found once; its top ten account for around an eighth. Source material: blood. These receptors came from a male donor in good health, without acne. The CDR3 runs from the conserved cysteine through the conserved F or W. Fields, in order: J gene, clone size, D gene, V gene, CDR3 DNA, CDR3 protein. D genes are given only for firm matches. For some rows the clone size is stated as once, few or many, or as a class when expanded; others skip it.

J gene: TRBJ1-4
clone size: NA
D gene: TRBD1
V gene: TRBV24-1
CDR3 DNA: TGTGCCACCAGTGACCCCCGACAGGGCCTTAATGAAAAACTGTTTTTT
CDR3 protein: CATSDPRQGLNEKLFF

J gene: TRBJ2-2
clone size: few
D gene: NA
V gene: TRBV5-6
CDR3 DNA: TGTGCCAGCAGCTTTGGGGAGCTGTTTTTT
CDR3 protein: CASSFGELFF

J gene: TRBJ1-3
clone size: many
D gene: NA
V gene: TRBV10-1
CDR3 DNA: TGCGCCAGCAGTGAACCCCGCGGGGGAATGGGTGGAAACACCATATATTTT
CDR3 protein: CASSEPRGGMGGNTIYF

J gene: TRBJ2-7
clone size: NA
D gene: TRBD2
V gene: TRBV20-1
CDR3 DNA: TGCAGTGCTAGGGGACTAGCGACATCCTACGAGCAGTACTTC
CDR3 protein: CSARGLATSYEQYF

J gene: TRBJ1-2
clone size: NA
D gene: TRBD1
V gene: TRBV2
CDR3 DNA: TGTGCCAGCAGTGGGGGACAGAACTATGGCTACACCTTC
CDR3 protein: CASSGGQNYGYTF

J gene: TRBJ2-7
clone size: medium-sized
D gene: NA
V gene: TRBV7-9
CDR3 DNA: TGTGCCAGCAGCTTAGTTTCCGACGAGCAGTACTTC
CDR3 protein: CASSLVSDEQYF

J gene: TRBJ1-1
clone size: NA
D gene: NA
V gene: TRBV20-1
CDR3 DNA: TGCAGTGCTAGAGATGATTTGGGGGATGAGGGCACTGAAGCTTTCTTT
CDR3 protein: CSARDDLGDEGTEAFF

J gene: TRBJ1-5
clone size: NA
D gene: NA
V gene: TRBV28
CDR3 DNA: TGTGCCAGCAGGGCCCTCAATCCGCCCCAGCATTTT
CDR3 protein: CASRALNPPQHF

J gene: TRBJ1-1
clone size: few
D gene: NA
V gene: TRBV20-1
CDR3 DNA: TGCAGTGCTAGAGATGGGTCTGGCGGTTTCACTGAAGCTTTCTTT
CDR3 protein: CSARDGSGGFTEAFF

J gene: TRBJ2-7
clone size: few
D gene: TRBD2
V gene: TRBV10-3
CDR3 DNA: TGTGCCATCAGGCGGGAGGGCCCCAACGAGCAGTACTTC
CDR3 protein: CAIRREGPNEQYF

J gene: TRBJ2-3
clone size: NA
D gene: TRBD1
V gene: TRBV2
CDR3 DNA: TGTGCCAGCAGTGGAACAGGGGGCAGCTTGGATACGCAGTATTTT
CDR3 protein: CASSGTGGSLDTQYF

J gene: TRBJ1-1
clone size: NA
D gene: TRBD1
V gene: TRBV25-1
CDR3 DNA: TGTGCCAGCAGCCGAAGTTCAGGGGGTACTGAAGCTTTCTTT
CDR3 protein: CASSRSSGGTEAFF

J gene: TRBJ1-1
clone size: NA
D gene: NA
V gene: TRBV7-9
CDR3 DNA: TGTGCCAGCAGCTTTGCCTTGGGGGTGAACACTGAAGCTTTCTTT
CDR3 protein: CASSFALGVNTEAFF

J gene: TRBJ1-5
clone size: NA
D gene: NA
V gene: TRBV12-3/TRBV12-4
CDR3 DNA: TGTGCCAGCAGTTTCGGCGACCAGCCCCAGCATTTT
CDR3 protein: CASSFGDQPQHF

J gene: TRBJ1-5
clone size: NA
D gene: NA
V gene: TRBV19
CDR3 DNA: TGTGCCAGTAGTATGATGGCTTATCAGCCCCAGCATTTT
CDR3 protein: CASSMMAYQPQHF

J gene: TRBJ1-2
clone size: NA
D gene: NA
V gene: TRBV20-1
CDR3 DNA: TGCAGTGCCAGCGGGGACATCCTCTATGGCTACACCTTC
CDR3 protein: CSASGDILYGYTF

J gene: TRBJ2-7
clone size: NA
D gene: NA
V gene: TRBV5-1
CDR3 DNA: TGCGCCAGCAGCTTAGACTCAGGCCCCTACGAGCAGTACTTC
CDR3 protein: CASSLDSGPYEQYF

J gene: TRBJ2-7
clone size: NA
D gene: TRBD2
V gene: TRBV20-1
CDR3 DNA: TGCAGTGCTAGACTAGCGGGAGGTACCTACGAGCAGTACTTC
CDR3 protein: CSARLAGGTYEQYF

J gene: TRBJ2-2
clone size: many
D gene: TRBD1
V gene: TRBV10-3
CDR3 DNA: TGTGCCATCAGTAACGGACAGGGAAGGAACACCGGGGAGCTGTTTTTT
CDR3 protein: CAISNGQGRNTGELFF

J gene: TRBJ2-7
clone size: NA
D gene: NA
V gene: TRBV10-2
CDR3 DNA: TGTGCCAGCAAGGCCAGGGGAGGTGGTCCCTACGAGCAGTACTTC
CDR3 protein: CASKARGGGPYEQYF

J gene: TRBJ2-2
clone size: NA
D gene: TRBD1
V gene: TRBV9
CDR3 DNA: TGTGCCAGCAGCGTAGCCCCGGGACAGGGGGAGCTGTTTTTT
CDR3 protein: CASSVAPGQGELFF

J gene: TRBJ1-1
clone size: NA
D gene: NA
V gene: TRBV18
CDR3 DNA: TGTGCCAGCTCACCACCGAGGGCTCTGAACACTGAAGCTTTCTTT
CDR3 protein: CASSPPRALNTEAFF

J gene: TRBJ2-6
clone size: once
D gene: TRBD1
V gene: TRBV19
CDR3 DNA: TGTGCCAGTAGCTCCACAGGGGGCAACGTCCTGACTTTC
CDR3 protein: CASSSTGGNVLTF

J gene: TRBJ2-7
clone size: many
D gene: NA
V gene: TRBV2
CDR3 DNA: TGTGCCAGCAGTCTCCCAGACTACGAGCAGTACTTC
CDR3 protein: CASSLPDYEQYF

J gene: TRBJ2-5
clone size: NA
D gene: TRBD2
V gene: TRBV15
CDR3 DNA: TGTGCCACCAGCAGAGGATTGACTAGCGGGAGCGGGCAAGAGACCCAGTACTTC
CDR3 protein: CATSRGLTSGSGQETQYF

J gene: TRBJ2-7
clone size: NA
D gene: TRBD1
V gene: TRBV7-9
CDR3 DNA: TGCGCCAGCAGCCAAGATCTCGGACAGGTCTTACTCTACGAGCAGTACTTC
CDR3 protein: CASSQDLGQVLLYEQYF

J gene: TRBJ1-5
clone size: many
D gene: TRBD1
V gene: TRBV3-1
CDR3 DNA: TGTGCCAGCAGCCCGGGACAGCTCAATCAGCCCCAGCATTTT
CDR3 protein: CASSPGQLNQPQHF

J gene: TRBJ1-2
clone size: NA
D gene: NA
V gene: TRBV2
CDR3 DNA: TGTGCCAGGTCGACCAGGATAAACTATGGCTACACCTTC
CDR3 protein: CARSTRINYGYTF

J gene: TRBJ1-1
clone size: NA
D gene: NA
V gene: TRBV2
CDR3 DNA: TGTGCCAGCAGAGGAGCCCTGAACACTGAAACTTTCTTT
CDR3 protein: CASRGALNTETFF

J gene: TRBJ1-2
clone size: many
D gene: NA
V gene: TRBV9
CDR3 DNA: TGTGCCAGCAGCGTAGGAAGTCGGGACTATGGCTACACCTTC
CDR3 protein: CASSVGSRDYGYTF

J gene: TRBJ2-7
clone size: NA
D gene: NA
V gene: TRBV9
CDR3 DNA: TGTGCCAGCAGCGTAGGGGTAACAGACAACACCTTCCACTATGGCTACGAGCAGTACTTC
CDR3 protein: CASSVGVTDNTFHYGYEQYF

J gene: TRBJ2-7
clone size: NA
D gene: NA
V gene: TRBV10-3
CDR3 DNA: TGTGCCAGCAGTGAAGGTGGGACCGCCTCCTACGAGCAGTACTTC
CDR3 protein: CASSEGGTASYEQYF

J gene: TRBJ1-3
clone size: many
D gene: NA
V gene: TRBV7-9
CDR3 DNA: TGTGCCAGCATTCTCGAGTCTGGAAACACCATATATTTT
CDR3 protein: CASILESGNTIYF

J gene: TRBJ2-3
clone size: NA
D gene: TRBD1
V gene: TRBV9
CDR3 DNA: TGTGCCAGCAGCGAGAGGGACAGCTCGAACACAGATACGCAGTATTTT
CDR3 protein: CASSERDSSNTDTQYF

J gene: TRBJ1-1
clone size: NA
D gene: NA
V gene: TRBV27
CDR3 DNA: TGTGCCAGCAGTGGGGCCGGGGATGGAAACACTGAAGCTTTCTTT
CDR3 protein: CASSGAGDGNTEAFF

J gene: TRBJ2-2
clone size: NA
D gene: TRBD2
V gene: TRBV7-3
CDR3 DNA: TGTGCCAGCGGACCTAGCGGGAGGGCCTACACCGGGGAGCTGTTTTTT
CDR3 protein: CASGPSGRAYTGELFF

J gene: TRBJ2-2
clone size: many
D gene: NA
V gene: TRBV30
CDR3 DNA: TGTGCCTGGGCTCAGGGTGACACCGGGGAGCTGTTTTTT
CDR3 protein: CAWAQGDTGELFF

J gene: TRBJ2-7
clone size: few
D gene: TRBD2
V gene: TRBV20-1
CDR3 DNA: TGCAGTGCTATACTGGCGGGAGGGCCCGGGGAGCAGTACTTC
CDR3 protein: CSAILAGGPGEQYF

J gene: TRBJ1-5
clone size: NA
D gene: NA
V gene: TRBV5-4
CDR3 DNA: TGTGCCAGCAGCCCGGACAGCAGAGAGACCCAGCATTTT
CDR3 protein: CASSPDSRETQHF

J gene: TRBJ2-2
clone size: NA
D gene: NA
V gene: TRBV28
CDR3 DNA: TGTGCCAGCAGTTTGTGGCAGGCCAAGAACGCCGGGGAGCTGTTTTTT
CDR3 protein: CASSLWQAKNAGELFF

J gene: TRBJ2-7
clone size: NA
D gene: NA
V gene: TRBV7-2
CDR3 DNA: TGTGCCAGTTCCCCAGCATCTGGCGAGCAGTACTTC
CDR3 protein: CASSPASGEQYF

J gene: TRBJ2-5
clone size: once
D gene: TRBD2
V gene: TRBV7-2
CDR3 DNA: TGTGCCAGCAGCAGGACTAGCGGAGATGGGGTAGTGACCCAGTACTTC
CDR3 protein: CASSRTSGDGVVTQYF

J gene: TRBJ2-5
clone size: NA
D gene: TRBD2
V gene: TRBV11-2
CDR3 DNA: TGCGCCAGCAGCTCCCCCTGCGGGGGGGAGACCCAGTACTTC
CDR3 protein: CASSSPCGGETQYF

J gene: TRBJ2-3
clone size: many
D gene: NA
V gene: TRBV5-8
CDR3 DNA: TGTGCGGCGCAGGCTGCAGTGGCAGATACGCAGTATTTT
CDR3 protein: CAAQAAVADTQYF

J gene: TRBJ2-6
clone size: NA
D gene: NA
V gene: TRBV10-3
CDR3 DNA: TGTGCCATCAGTGCTAGTCTCTCTGGGGCCGACGTCCTGACTTTC
CDR3 protein: CAISASLSGADVLTF

J gene: TRBJ2-1
clone size: NA
D gene: TRBD2
V gene: TRBV6-1
CDR3 DNA: TGTGCCAGCAGGGTCCCGGGACTAGCGGGGGGGCGCGGCTACAATGAGCAGTTCTTC
CDR3 protein: CASRVPGLAGGRGYNEQFF

J gene: TRBJ2-7
clone size: many
D gene: NA
V gene: TRBV9
CDR3 DNA: TGTGCCAGCAGCGTAGGCCCAGGTAGGCTCATAGACAACGAGCAGTACTTC
CDR3 protein: CASSVGPGRLIDNEQYF

J gene: TRBJ2-3
clone size: NA
D gene: NA
V gene: TRBV29-1
CDR3 DNA: TGCAGCGTTGGGGCTTCCTCTAGCACAGATACGCAGTATTTT
CDR3 protein: CSVGASSSTDTQYF

J gene: TRBJ2-7
clone size: NA
D gene: TRBD2
V gene: TRBV5-4
CDR3 DNA: TGTGCCAGCAGCAAGGGACTAGCGGGAGGGCCGGGGGAGCAGTACTTC
CDR3 protein: CASSKGLAGGPGEQYF

J gene: TRBJ2-1
clone size: few
D gene: NA
V gene: TRBV7-9
CDR3 DNA: TGTGCCAGCAGCTTAGCGGGGGAGGCCCAGTTCTTC
CDR3 protein: CASSLAGEAQFF

J gene: TRBJ2-7
clone size: once
D gene: TRBD2
V gene: TRBV6-5
CDR3 DNA: TGTGCCAGCAGTTGGCGGGGGAGCTCCTACGAGCAGTACTTC
CDR3 protein: CASSWRGSSYEQYF

J gene: TRBJ1-1
clone size: NA
D gene: NA
V gene: TRBV25-1
CDR3 DNA: TGTGCCAGCAGTTTGAATTTAGGGGGCACTGAAGCTTTCTTT
CDR3 protein: CASSLNLGGTEAFF

J gene: TRBJ1-1
clone size: NA
D gene: NA
V gene: TRBV7-9
CDR3 DNA: TGTGCCAGCAGCTCCTCGGGGGAGAACACTGAAGCTTCCTTT
CDR3 protein: CASSSSGENTEASF